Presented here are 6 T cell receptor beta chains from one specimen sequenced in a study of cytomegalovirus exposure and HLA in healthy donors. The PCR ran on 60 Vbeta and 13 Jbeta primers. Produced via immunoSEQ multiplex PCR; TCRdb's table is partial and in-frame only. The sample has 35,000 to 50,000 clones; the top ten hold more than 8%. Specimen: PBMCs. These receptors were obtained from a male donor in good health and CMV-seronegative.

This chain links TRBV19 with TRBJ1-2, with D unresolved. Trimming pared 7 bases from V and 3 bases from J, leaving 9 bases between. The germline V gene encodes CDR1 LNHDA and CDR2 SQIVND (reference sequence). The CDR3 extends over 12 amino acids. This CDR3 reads CASTADYYGYTF. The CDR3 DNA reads TGTGCCAGTACCGCAGACTACTATGGCTACACCTTC.

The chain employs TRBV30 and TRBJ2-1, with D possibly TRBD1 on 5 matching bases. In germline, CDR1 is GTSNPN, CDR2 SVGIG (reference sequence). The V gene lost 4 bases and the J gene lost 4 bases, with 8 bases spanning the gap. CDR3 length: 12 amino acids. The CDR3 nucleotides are TGTGCCTGGATGGCAGGGTACAATGAGCAGTTCTTC. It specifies CAWMAGYNEQFF.

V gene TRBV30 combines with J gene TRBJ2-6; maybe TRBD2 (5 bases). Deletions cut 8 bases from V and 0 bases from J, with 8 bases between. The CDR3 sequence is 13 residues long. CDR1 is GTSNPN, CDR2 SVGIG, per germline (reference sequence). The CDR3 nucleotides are TGTGCCCTAGGGAGCTCTGGGGCCAACGTCCTGACTTTC. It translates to CALGSSGANVLTF.

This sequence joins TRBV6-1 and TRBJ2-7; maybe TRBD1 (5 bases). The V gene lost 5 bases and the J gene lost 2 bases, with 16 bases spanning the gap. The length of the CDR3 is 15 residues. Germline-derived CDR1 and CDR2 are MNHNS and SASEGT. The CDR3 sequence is CASSSKGHGAYEQYF. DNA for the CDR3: TGTGCCAGCAGTTCAAAGGGGCATGGGGCCTACGAGCAGTACTTC.

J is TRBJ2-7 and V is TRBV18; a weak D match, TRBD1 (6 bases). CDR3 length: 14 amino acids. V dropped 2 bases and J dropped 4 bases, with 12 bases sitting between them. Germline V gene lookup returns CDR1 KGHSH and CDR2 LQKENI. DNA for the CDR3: TGTGCCAGCTCACCATCGCCAGGGGCGTACGAGCAGTACTTC. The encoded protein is CASSPSPGAYEQYF.

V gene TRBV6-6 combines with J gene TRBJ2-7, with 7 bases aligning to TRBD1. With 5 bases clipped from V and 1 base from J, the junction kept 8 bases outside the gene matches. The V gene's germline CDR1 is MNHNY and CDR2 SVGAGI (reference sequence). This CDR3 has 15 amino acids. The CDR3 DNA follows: TGTGCCAGCAGTAACGACAGGGCAGGATCCTACGAGCAGTACTTC. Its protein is CASSNDRAGSYEQYF.